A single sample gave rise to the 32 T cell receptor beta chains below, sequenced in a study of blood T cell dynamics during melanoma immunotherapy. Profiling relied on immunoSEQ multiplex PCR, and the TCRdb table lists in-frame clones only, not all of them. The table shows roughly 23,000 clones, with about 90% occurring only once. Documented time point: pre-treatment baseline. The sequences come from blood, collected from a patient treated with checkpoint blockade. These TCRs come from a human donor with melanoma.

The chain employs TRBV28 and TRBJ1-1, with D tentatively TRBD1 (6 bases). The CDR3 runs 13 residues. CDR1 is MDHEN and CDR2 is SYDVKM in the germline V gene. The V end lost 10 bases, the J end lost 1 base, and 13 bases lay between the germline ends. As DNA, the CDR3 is TGTGCCACCACCCGACAGGCGAACACTGAAGCTTTCTTT. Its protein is CATTRQANTEAFF.

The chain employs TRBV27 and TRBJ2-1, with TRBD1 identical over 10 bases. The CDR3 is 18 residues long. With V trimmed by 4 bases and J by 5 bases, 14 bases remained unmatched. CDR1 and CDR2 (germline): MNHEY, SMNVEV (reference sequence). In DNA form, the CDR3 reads TGTGCCAGCAGTTCCAGACAGGGGGCCCTCCGAAATCACAATGAGCAGTTCTTC. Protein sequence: CASSSRQGALRNHNEQFF.

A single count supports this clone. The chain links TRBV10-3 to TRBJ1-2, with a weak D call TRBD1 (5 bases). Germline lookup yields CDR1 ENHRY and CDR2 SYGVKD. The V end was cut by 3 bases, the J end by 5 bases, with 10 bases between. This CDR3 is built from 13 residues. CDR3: CAISESQGYGYTF. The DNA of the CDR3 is TGTGCCATCAGTGAAAGTCAGGGATATGGCTACACCTTC.

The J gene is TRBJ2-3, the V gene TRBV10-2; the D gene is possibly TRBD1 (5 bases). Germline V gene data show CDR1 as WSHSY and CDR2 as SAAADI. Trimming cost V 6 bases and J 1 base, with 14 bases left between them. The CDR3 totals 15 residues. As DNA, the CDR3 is TGCGCCAGCAGCCCAAGCAGGGAACGCACAGATACGCAGTATTTT. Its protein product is CASSPSRERTDTQYF.

The CDR3 coding sequence is TGTGCCAGCAGCTTCGGTAATCTCTATGGCTACACCTTC. Its protein is CASSFGNLYGYTF. V is TRBV11-1 and J is TRBJ1-2; D ambiguous. The CDR3 length is 13 residues. Germline V gene sequence: CDR1 SGHAT, CDR2 FQDESV (reference sequence). The V gene lost 3 bases and the J gene lost 4 bases, with 9 bases spanning the gap.

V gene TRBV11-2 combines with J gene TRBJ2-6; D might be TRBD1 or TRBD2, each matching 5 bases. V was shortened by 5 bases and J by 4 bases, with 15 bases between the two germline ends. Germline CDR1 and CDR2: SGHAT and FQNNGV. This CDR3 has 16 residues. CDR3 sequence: CASSRQIGDGANVLTF. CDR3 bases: TGTGCCAGCAGCAGACAGATAGGGGACGGGGCCAACGTCCTGACTTTC.

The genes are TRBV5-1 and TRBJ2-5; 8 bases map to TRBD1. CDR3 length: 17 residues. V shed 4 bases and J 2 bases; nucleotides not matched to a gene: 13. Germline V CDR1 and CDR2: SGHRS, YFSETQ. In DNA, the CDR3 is TGCGCCAGCAGCGCATACCGCCAGGGGGCGGGTCAAGAGACCCAGTACTTC. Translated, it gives CASSAYRQGAGQETQYF.

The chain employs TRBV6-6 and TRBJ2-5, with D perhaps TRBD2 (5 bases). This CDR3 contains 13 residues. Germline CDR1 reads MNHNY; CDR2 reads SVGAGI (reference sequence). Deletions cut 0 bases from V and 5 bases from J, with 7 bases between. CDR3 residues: CASSYSRGETQYF. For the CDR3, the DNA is TGTGCCAGCAGTTACTCCCGAGGGGAGACCCAGTACTTC.

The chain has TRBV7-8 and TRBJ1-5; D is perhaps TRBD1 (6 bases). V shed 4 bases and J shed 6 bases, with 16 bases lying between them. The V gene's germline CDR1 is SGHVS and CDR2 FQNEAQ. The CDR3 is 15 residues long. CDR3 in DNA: TGTGCCAGCAGCTACAAGGGGGGGGAAGGTCAGCCCCAGCATTTT. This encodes CASSYKGGEGQPQHF.

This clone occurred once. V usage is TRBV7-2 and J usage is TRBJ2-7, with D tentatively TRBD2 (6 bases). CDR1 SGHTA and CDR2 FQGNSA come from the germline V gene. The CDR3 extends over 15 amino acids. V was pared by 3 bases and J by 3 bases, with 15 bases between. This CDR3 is CASSFGLARNYEQYF. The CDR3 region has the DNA TGTGCCAGCAGCTTCGGCCTAGCGAGAAACTACGAGCAGTACTTC. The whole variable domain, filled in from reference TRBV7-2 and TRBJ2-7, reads GAGVSQSPSNKVTEKGKDVELRCDPISGHTALYWYRQSLGQGLEFLIYFQGNSAPDKSGLPSDRFSAERTGGSVSTLTIQRTQQEDSAVYLCASSFGLARNYEQYFGPGTRLTVT.

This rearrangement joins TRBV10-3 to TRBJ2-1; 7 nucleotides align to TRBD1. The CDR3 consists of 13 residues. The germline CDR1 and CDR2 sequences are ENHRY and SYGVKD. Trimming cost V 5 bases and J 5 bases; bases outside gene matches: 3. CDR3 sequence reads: CAISRDSNNEQFF. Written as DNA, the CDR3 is TGTGCCATCAGTCGGGACAGCAACAATGAGCAGTTCTTC.

The CDR3 DNA reads as TGTGCCAGCAGCTTGGAGGGAAACAATCAGCCCCAGCATTTT. Its protein is CASSLEGNNQPQHF. The rearrangement joins TRBV7-9 to TRBJ1-5; D not certain. The CDR3 sequence is 14 residues long. V dropped 3 bases and J dropped 3 bases, with 9 bases sitting between them. Germline CDR1 SEHNR, CDR2 FQNEAQ (reference sequence).

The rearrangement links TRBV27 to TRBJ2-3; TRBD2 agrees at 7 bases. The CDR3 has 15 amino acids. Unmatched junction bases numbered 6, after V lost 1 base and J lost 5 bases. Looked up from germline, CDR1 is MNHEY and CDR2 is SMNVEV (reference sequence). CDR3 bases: TGTGCCAGCAGTTTATACGGACTAGTGATAGATACGCAGTATTTT. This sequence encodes CASSLYGLVIDTQYF.

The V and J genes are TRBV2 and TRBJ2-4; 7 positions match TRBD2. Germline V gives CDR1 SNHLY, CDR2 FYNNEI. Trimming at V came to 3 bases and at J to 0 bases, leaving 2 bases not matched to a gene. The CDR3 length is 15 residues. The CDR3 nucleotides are TGTGCCAGCAGTGAGGGACTAATAGCCAAAAACATTCAGTACTTC. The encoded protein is CASSEGLIAKNIQYF.

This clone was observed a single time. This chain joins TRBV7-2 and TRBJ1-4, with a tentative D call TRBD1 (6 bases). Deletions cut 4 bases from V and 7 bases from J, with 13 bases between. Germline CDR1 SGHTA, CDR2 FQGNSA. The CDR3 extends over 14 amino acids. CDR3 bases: TGTGCCAGCAGCTCCACAGGGTCGGGTGAAAAACTGTTTTTT. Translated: CASSSTGSGEKLFF.

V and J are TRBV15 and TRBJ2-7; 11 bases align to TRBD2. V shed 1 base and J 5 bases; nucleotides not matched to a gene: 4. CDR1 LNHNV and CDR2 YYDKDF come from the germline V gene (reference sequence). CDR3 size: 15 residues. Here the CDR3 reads CATSRATSGSNEQYF. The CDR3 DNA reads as TGTGCCACCAGCAGAGCTACTAGCGGGAGTAACGAGCAGTACTTC.

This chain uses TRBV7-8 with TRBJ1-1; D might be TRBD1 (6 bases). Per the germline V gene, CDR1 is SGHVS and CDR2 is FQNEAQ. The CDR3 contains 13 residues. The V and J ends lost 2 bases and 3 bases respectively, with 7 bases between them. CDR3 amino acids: CASSLWGHTEAFF. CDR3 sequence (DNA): TGTGCCAGCAGCTTATGGGGGCACACTGAAGCTTTCTTT.

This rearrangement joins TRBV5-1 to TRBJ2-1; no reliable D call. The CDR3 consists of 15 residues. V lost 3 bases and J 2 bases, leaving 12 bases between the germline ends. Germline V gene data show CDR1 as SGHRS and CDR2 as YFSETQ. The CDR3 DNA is TGCGCCAGCAGCTCGGGCCGCGGAGCCTACAATGAGCAGTTCTTC. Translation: CASSSGRGAYNEQFF.

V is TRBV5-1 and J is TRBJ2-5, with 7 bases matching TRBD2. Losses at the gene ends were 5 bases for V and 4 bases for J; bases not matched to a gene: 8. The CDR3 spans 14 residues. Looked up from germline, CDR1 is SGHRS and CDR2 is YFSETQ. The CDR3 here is CASRSGALRETQYF. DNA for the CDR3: TGCGCCAGCAGAAGCGGGGCCCTTAGAGAGACCCAGTACTTC.

The CDR3 sequence is CASSSHVESSYNEQFF. CDR3 DNA sequence: TGTGCCAGCAGTTCCCACGTTGAGAGCTCCTACAATGAGCAGTTCTTC. V gene TRBV6-6 combines with J gene TRBJ2-1, with D unresolved. The germline gives CDR1 MNHNY, CDR2 SVGAGI (reference sequence). The CDR3 has 16 residues. Trimming left V 4 bases short and J 0 bases short, with 13 bases between.

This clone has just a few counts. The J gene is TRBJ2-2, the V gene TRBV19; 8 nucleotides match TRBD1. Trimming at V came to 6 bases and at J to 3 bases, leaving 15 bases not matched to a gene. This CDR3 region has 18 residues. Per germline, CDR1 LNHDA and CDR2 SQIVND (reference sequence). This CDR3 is CASSLLRTGRRYTGELFF. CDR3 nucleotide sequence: TGTGCCAGTAGCCTACTTCGGACAGGGCGAAGGTACACCGGGGAGCTGTTTTTT.

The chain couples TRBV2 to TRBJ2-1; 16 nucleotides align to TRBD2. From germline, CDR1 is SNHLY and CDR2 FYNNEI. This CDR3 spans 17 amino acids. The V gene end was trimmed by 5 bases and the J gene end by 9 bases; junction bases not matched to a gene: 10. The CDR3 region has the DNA TGTGCCAGCAGTTTACCGGGACTAGCGGGAGGGGGGGGTGAGCAGTTCTTC. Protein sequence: CASSLPGLAGGGGEQFF.

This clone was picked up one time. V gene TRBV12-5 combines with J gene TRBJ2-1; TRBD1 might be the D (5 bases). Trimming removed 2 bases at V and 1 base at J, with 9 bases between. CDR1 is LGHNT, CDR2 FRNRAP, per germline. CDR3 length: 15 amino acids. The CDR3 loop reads CASGLYRSSYNEQFF. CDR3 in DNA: TGTGCTAGTGGTTTGTACAGGTCTTCCTACAATGAGCAGTTCTTC.

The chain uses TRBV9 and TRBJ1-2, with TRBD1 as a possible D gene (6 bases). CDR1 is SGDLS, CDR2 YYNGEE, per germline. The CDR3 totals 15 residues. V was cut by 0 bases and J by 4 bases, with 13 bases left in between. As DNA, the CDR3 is TGTGCCAGCAGCGTAGAAGCACAGGGATCCTATGGCTACACCTTC. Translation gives CASSVEAQGSYGYTF.

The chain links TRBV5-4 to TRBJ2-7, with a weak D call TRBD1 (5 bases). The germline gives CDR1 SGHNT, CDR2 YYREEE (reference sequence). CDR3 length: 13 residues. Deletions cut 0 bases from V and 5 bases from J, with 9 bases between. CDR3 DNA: TGTGCCAGCAGCTTGGGGGGCTTCAACGAGCAGTACTTC. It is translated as CASSLGGFNEQYF.

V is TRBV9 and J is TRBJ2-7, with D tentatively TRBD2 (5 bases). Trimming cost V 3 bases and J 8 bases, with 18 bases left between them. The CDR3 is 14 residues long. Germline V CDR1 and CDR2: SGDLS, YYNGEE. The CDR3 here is CASSGPSQTGKQYF. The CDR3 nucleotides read TGTGCCAGCAGCGGACCCTCCCAAACGGGGAAGCAGTACTTC.

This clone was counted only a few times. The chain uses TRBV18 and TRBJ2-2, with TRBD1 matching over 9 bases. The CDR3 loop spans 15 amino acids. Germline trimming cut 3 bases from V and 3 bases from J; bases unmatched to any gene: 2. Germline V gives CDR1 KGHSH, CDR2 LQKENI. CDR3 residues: CASSPRDRDTGELFF. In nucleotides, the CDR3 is TGTGCCAGCTCACCGAGGGACAGGGACACCGGGGAGCTGTTTTTT.

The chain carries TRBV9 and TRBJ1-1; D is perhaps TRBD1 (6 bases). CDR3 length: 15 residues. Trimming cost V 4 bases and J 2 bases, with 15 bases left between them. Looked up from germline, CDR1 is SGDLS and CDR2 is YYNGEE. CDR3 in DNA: TGTGCCAGCAGCCAGAGCAGCAGGGGCAACACTGAAGCTTTCTTT. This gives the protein CASSQSSRGNTEAFF.

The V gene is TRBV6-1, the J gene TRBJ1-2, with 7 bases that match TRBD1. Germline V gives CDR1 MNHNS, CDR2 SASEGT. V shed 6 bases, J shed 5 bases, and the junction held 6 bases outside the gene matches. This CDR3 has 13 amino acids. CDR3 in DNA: TGTGCCAGCAGGACAGGGATTGGGTATGGCTACACCTTC. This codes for CASRTGIGYGYTF.

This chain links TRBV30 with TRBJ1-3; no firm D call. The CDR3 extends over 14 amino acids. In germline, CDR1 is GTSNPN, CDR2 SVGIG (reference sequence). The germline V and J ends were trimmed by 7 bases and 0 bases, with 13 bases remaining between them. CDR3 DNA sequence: TGTGCCTCCATTCGGACTGGCTCTGGAAACACCATATATTTT. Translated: CASIRTGSGNTIYF.

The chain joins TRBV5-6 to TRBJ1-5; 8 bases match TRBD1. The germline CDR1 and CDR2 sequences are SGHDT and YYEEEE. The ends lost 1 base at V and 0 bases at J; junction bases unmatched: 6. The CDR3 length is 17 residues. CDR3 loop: CASSLRTGYYSNQPQHF. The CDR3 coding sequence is TGTGCCAGCAGCTTGAGGACAGGGTACTATAGCAATCAGCCCCAGCATTTT.

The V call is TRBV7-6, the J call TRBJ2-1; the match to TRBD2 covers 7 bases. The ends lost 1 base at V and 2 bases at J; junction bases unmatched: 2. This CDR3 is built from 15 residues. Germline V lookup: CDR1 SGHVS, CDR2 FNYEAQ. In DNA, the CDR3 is TGTGCCAGCAGCTTAGGGGCGGGAGCCTACAATGAGCAGTTCTTC. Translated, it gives CASSLGAGAYNEQFF.